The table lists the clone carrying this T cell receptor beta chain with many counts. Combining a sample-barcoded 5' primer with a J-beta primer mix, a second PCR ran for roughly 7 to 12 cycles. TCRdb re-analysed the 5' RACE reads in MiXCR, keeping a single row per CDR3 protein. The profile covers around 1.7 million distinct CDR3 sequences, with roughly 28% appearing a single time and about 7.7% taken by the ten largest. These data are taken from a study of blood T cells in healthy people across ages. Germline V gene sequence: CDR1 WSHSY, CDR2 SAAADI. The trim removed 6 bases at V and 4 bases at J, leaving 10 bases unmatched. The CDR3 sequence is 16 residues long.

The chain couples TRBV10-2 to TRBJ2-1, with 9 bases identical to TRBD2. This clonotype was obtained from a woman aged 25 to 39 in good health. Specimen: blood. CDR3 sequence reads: CASRGADSGSYNEQFF. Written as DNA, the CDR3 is TGCGCCAGCAGAGGGGCGGATAGCGGGAGTTACAATGAGCAGTTCTTC.